Following are 3 T cell receptor beta chains from one sample sequenced in a study of shared clonotypes between healthy human individuals. Repertoires were generated with immunoSEQ multiplex PCR, while TCRdb's copy carries only in-frame clones and drops some. The sample records some 1 million clones, approximately 76% being singletons. Sequenced material: memory CD4+ T cells sorted from blood. Subset reported: CD45RA-negative fraction. The receptors come from a young man in good health.

This clone was detected only once. The junction differs from germline at one of its ends, possibly a read error. The chain couples TRBV5-4 to TRBJ2-3; TRBD1 matches 11 bases. There are 15 residues in the CDR3. Per the germline V gene, CDR1 is SGHNT and CDR2 is YYREEE (reference sequence). DNA for the CDR3: TGTGCCAGCAGCCAACGGACAGGGGGCACCGATACGCAGTATTTT. It is translated as CASSQRTGGTDTQYF.

This clone was seen a single time. Its ends do not fully match the called genes, so a read error is possible. The J gene is TRBJ1-3, the V gene TRBV7-9; TRBD1 matches 10 bases. The CDR3 has 12 amino acids. Germline CDR1 SEHNR, CDR2 FQNEAQ (reference sequence). Here the CDR3 reads CASSLDGQGDRF. CDR3 sequence (DNA): TGTGCCAGCAGCTTAGACGGACAGGGGGATCGTTTT.

The chain combines TRBV7-2 with TRBJ1-5, with a weak D call TRBD1 (5 bases). V was cut by 1 base and J by 7 bases, with 14 bases left in between. The CDR3 is 15 amino acids. Germline CDR1 is SGHTA and CDR2 is FQGNSA. The CDR3 DNA is TGTGCCAGCAGCTTAGAGCCCGGGGCGAACCAGCCCCAGCATTTT. This gives the protein CASSLEPGANQPQHF.